This T cell receptor beta chain originates from a study of T cell responses to AZD1222 COVID-19 vaccine. The study, taken as a whole, reports: Researchers report vaccine-associated CD4 TCRs spanning spike, with dominance at 160-218 and 743-854. Compared with day 0, the breadth and depth of the Spike-specific TCR repertoire rose significantly after two doses of AZD1222.

Of note for this clone: Its specificity is not known.

Measured with immunoSEQ multiplex PCR; TCRdb has only the in-frame clones, and not every one. This sample yields about 86,000 clones, of which almost 80% are seen a single time; roughly 20% belongs to the top ten. Per germline, CDR1 LNHDA and CDR2 SQIVND (reference sequence). The V and J ends lost 9 bases and 5 bases, in that order; junction bases with no gene match: 6. The CDR3 extends over 13 amino acids. The chain couples TRBV19 to TRBJ2-5, with 10 bases that match TRBD1. The receptor was isolated from an adult in good health. Source: peripheral blood, taken on day 0 of AZD1222 vaccination. CDR3 bases: TGTGCCAGCGCGGGACAGGGGAGGGAGACCCAGTACTTC. The encoded protein is CASAGQGRETQYF.